This TCR beta chain was obtained from a study of cytotoxic CD8 clonotypes in ibrutinib-treated CLL. Study in general: Results showed around 24 partial and 2 complete responses; following median around six years, approximately 15 remained remitted, about 12 advanced. Study outcomes and limitations: Clonality went up at ibrutinib response and then declined back toward baseline at progression. In comparison with age-matched healthy donors, baseline clonality was higher and tracked circulating CD8+ T-cell counts.

V shed 1 base and J shed 5 bases, with 14 bases lying between them. This CDR3 has 15 amino acids. The germline gives CDR1 LGHNA, CDR2 YNFKEQ. Profiling relied on immunoSEQ multiplex PCR, and the TCRdb table lists in-frame clones only, not all of them. The table shows 97,000 or so clones, with around 73% occurring only once. As to this clone: Its target is unknown.

The rearrangement uses TRBV4-2 and TRBJ2-5; D not resolved. The source material was PBMCs, sampled after 12 months of ibrutinib treatment. The sequence derives from a human donor with chronic lymphocytic leukemia. CDR3 sequence (DNA): TGTGCCAGCAGCCAAGCGCCTGTCGACGTCGAGACCCAGTACTTC. It translates to CASSQAPVDVETQYF.